This T cell receptor (beta chain) was captured in a study of monozygotic twins with inflammatory bowel disease. Per individual sample, eight separate reactions were used to make cDNA. UMIs with a 6-nucleotide sample barcode were added by template switching. After re-calling the 5' RACE reads, TCRdb lists one entry per CDR3 protein, DNA absent. This sample's table reports approximately 160,000 distinct CDR3 sequences. Germline CDR1 is DFQATT and CDR2 is SNEGSKA (reference sequence). The CDR3 is 15 residues long. Whole-study findings and limits: Distinct T cell subtypes could not be told apart.

In regard to this clonotype: The antigen is undetermined.

Donors gave approximately 2.5 ml of blood apiece. The genes are TRBV20-1 and TRBJ2-3; TCRdb indicates TRBD2, and absent DNA this call remains unverified. The clonotype comes from a human donor with ulcerative colitis or Crohn's disease, or a healthy co-twin of an affected twin (not recorded which). Sequenced material: blood. Here the CDR3 reads CSARIAGGNTDTQYF.